The T cell receptor (beta chain) described here comes from a study of Ad26.COV2.S vaccination and SARS-CoV-2 variants. The overall study: Each vaccinee took Ad26.COV2.S intramuscularly, once or twice 56 days apart.

As to treatment: some 19 received Ad26.COV2.S at low or high dose, single or two shots; 5 received placebo; per-sample allocation not given. The samples date from day 63 after the first vaccine or placebo injection. The V gene's germline CDR1 is MDHEN and CDR2 SYDVKM. V was trimmed by 2 bases and J by 5 bases, leaving 15 bases between them. The CDR3 is 15 residues long. Some clones are missing from TCRdb's copy, which holds only in-frame ones; the method was immunoSEQ multiplex PCR. The sample comprises 440,000 or so clones, 90% of which are singletons, and less than 4.5% rests with the top ten. This clone has just one count. Its antigen is unknown. Study-wide findings and caveats: Analytic work on TCR breadth and depth might have understated the full extent of total T cell responses. Non-spike TCR breadth was similar in vaccine and placebo recipients.

This TCR derives from a person aged 18-60 years who received the Ad26.COV2.S COVID-19 vaccine or a placebo. This rearrangement joins TRBV28 to TRBJ2-5, with D perhaps TRBD2 (6 bases). Sample: peripheral blood, taken in a trial of Ad26.COV2.S vaccine versus placebo. The CDR3 loop reads CASSLGQGGRETQYF. Written as DNA, the CDR3 is TGTGCCAGCAGTTTAGGGCAGGGAGGCCGGGAGACCCAGTACTTC. The full variable domain, in which reference TRBV28 and TRBJ2-5 provide the parts outside the CDR3, is DVKVTQSSRYLVKRTGEKVFLECVQDMDHENMFWYRQDPGLGLRLIYFSYDVKMKEKGDIPEGYSVSREKKERFSLILESASTNQTSMYLCASSLGQGGRETQYFGPGTRLLVL.